This T cell receptor beta chain originates from a study of T cells after posttransplantation cyclophosphamide. A note on this clone: As yet, its antigen is unknown.

Cyclophosphamide on days +3 and +4 followed busulfan-fludarabine conditioning and a marrow graft. J gave up 5 bases and V 0 bases, and 3 bases lay outside the gene matches. In germline, CDR1 is SEHNR, CDR2 FQNEAQ (reference sequence). CDR3 length: 16 amino acids. The study's findings and limits: Later blood repertoires were often dominated by clones from the donor CD8+ memory compartment. Recipient CMV seropositivity and CMV reactivation strongly tracked TRB clonality. TRB overlap between skin or GI tissue T cells and blood was limited.

Assay used: immunoSEQ multiplex PCR; TCRdb lists only in-frame clones, some missing. The sample carries fewer than 45,000 clones, over 75% recorded once. Sequenced material: CD4+ T cells sorted from blood, taken around 2,000 days after a stem cell transplant with posttransplant cyclophosphamide. The source is a female patient in her thirties or forties who received an allogeneic stem cell transplant from a related donor, was CMV-positive, and had no GVHD. The T cells may come from the graft donor. The V gene is TRBV7-9, the J gene TRBJ2-1; TRBD1 agrees at 11 bases. The CDR3 DNA is TGTGCCAGCAGCTTAGCGGGGACAGGGGGAAACAATGAGCAGTTCTTC. Residues: CASSLAGTGGNNEQFF. Full variable domain (rest looked up from reference TRBV7-9 and TRBJ2-1): DTGVSQNPRHKITKRGQNVTFRCDPISEHNRLYWYRQTLGQGPEFLTYFQNEAQLEKSRLLSDRFSAERPKGSFSTLEIQRTEQGDSAMYLCASSLAGTGGNNEQFFGPGTRLTVL.